This passage covers 27 T cell receptor beta chains from one sample sequenced in a study of cytomegalovirus exposure and HLA in healthy donors. A multiplex PCR was run with 60 Vbeta primers and 13 Jbeta primers. Using immunoSEQ multiplex PCR, the repertoire was profiled, and TCRdb retains in-frame clones only, with some absent. In the table there are about 120,000 clones, less than 85% of which are singletons. Sequenced material: PBMCs. All receptors come from a man between 25 and 39 years old in good health and CMV-seronegative.

This rearrangement joins TRBV30 to TRBJ1-6; no clear D gene. The CDR3 is made up of 16 amino acids. Trimming took off 1 base at V and 0 bases at J, with 10 bases between the two ends. Germline CDR1 reads GTSNPN; CDR2 reads SVGIG (reference sequence). This CDR3 is CAWSAPQSSYNSPLHF. The CDR3 DNA reads TGTGCCTGGAGTGCACCACAGAGCTCCTATAATTCACCCCTCCACTTT.

The chain combines TRBV7-2 with TRBJ2-7, with D perhaps TRBD2 (6 bases). CDR1 SGHTA and CDR2 FQGNSA come from the germline V gene. This CDR3 is 14 amino acids long. Trimming pared 1 base from V and 3 bases from J, leaving 10 bases between. CDR3: CASSLDSGHYEQYF. In DNA form, the CDR3 reads TGTGCCAGCAGCTTAGACAGCGGGCACTACGAGCAGTACTTC.

In this sample, this clone turned up a few times. The chain links TRBV19 to TRBJ1-3; D is ambiguous. V lost 3 bases and J lost 4, with 10 bases in between. The CDR3 loop spans 14 amino acids. Looked up from germline, CDR1 is LNHDA and CDR2 is SQIVND (reference sequence). The CDR3: CASSMSQVGNTIYF. CDR3 in DNA: TGTGCCAGTAGTATGAGCCAAGTCGGAAACACCATATATTTT. Drawing the rest from reference TRBV19 and TRBJ1-3, the complete variable domain is DGGITQSPKYLFRKEGQNVTLSCEQNLNHDAMYWYRQDPGQGLRLIYYSQIVNDFQKGDIAEGYSVSREKKESFPLTVTSAQKNPTAFYLCASSMSQVGNTIYFGEGSWLTVV.

This sequence joins TRBV29-1 and TRBJ1-3; 8 bases agree with TRBD1. The CDR3 has 14 residues. J lost 2 bases, V lost 6 bases, and 6 bases had no gene match. The V gene's germline CDR1 is SQVTM and CDR2 ANQGSEA. CDR3 bases: TGCAGCGTCGCGGAGGACAGGGCTGGAAACACCATATATTTT. As protein: CSVAEDRAGNTIYF. Combining the CDR3 with reference TRBV29-1 and TRBJ1-3 gives the whole variable domain SAVISQKPSRDICQRGTSLTIQCQVDSQVTMMFWYRQQPGQSLTLIATANQGSEATYESGFVIDKFPISRPNLTFSTLTVSNMSPEDSSIYLCSVAEDRAGNTIYFGEGSWLTVV.

The chain recombines TRBV9 with TRBJ1-1, with TRBD1 as a possible D gene (5 bases). This CDR3 contains 14 residues. Germline assignment: CDR1 SGDLS and CDR2 YYNGEE. Trimming removed 1 base at V and 4 bases at J, with 11 bases between. CDR3 sequence reads: CASSVNLQGTEAFF. CDR3 coding DNA: TGTGCCAGCAGCGTAAATCTCCAGGGCACTGAAGCTTTCTTT.

CDR3 loop: CAISLRTEGNEQFF. CDR3 DNA sequence: TGTGCCATCAGTCTTCGGACTGAGGGCAATGAGCAGTTCTTC. This chain joins TRBV10-3 and TRBJ2-1; D perhaps matches TRBD2 (5 bases). The CDR3 totals 14 residues. Germline values: CDR1 ENHRY, CDR2 SYGVKD. V lost 5 bases to trimming and J lost 6 bases, with 14 bases between them.

This clone was detected a few times. Sequence at one end of the junction differs from germline and may be a read error. The V call is TRBV7-2, the J call TRBJ1-2; TRBD1 agrees at 10 bases. This CDR3 contains 14 residues. The germline V gene encodes CDR1 SGHTA and CDR2 FQGNSA. CDR3 amino acids: CASSWDRGSGGYPF. The CDR3, as DNA: TGTGCCAGCAGCTGGGACAGGGGTTCCGGGGGCTACCCCTTC.

The CDR3 here is CSARGASEQYF. DNA for the CDR3: TGCAGTGCTAGGGGAGCTTCCGAGCAGTACTTC. The V call is TRBV20-1, the J call TRBJ2-7, with D possibly TRBD2 on 5 matching bases. The CDR3 consists of 11 residues. Trimming pared 3 bases from V and 6 bases from J, leaving 9 bases between. CDR1 and CDR2 (germline): DFQATT, SNEGSKA (reference sequence).

J is TRBJ2-1 and V is TRBV27; tentative D call: TRBD2 (5 bases). Trimming cost V 8 bases and J 8 bases, with 19 bases left between them. CDR1 and CDR2 from the germline V gene are MNHEY and SMNVEV (reference sequence). The CDR3 loop spans 14 amino acids. CDR3 amino acids: CASAQRGINDEQFF. The DNA of the CDR3 is TGTGCCAGCGCACAGAGAGGGATTAACGATGAGCAGTTCTTC.

V and J are TRBV7-9 and TRBJ2-1, with TRBD1 as a possible D gene (6 bases). This CDR3 is 19 amino acids long. Germline-derived CDR1 and CDR2 are SEHNR and FQNEAQ (reference sequence). Trimming removed 5 bases from V and 2 bases from J, with 25 bases in between. The CDR3 DNA is TGTGCCAGCAGCCCACTCCCGGGGACATCTCAGAAGGCCTACAATGAGCAGTTCTTC. It codes for CASSPLPGTSQKAYNEQFF.

The V call is TRBV7-9, the J call TRBJ2-1; D not certain. Germline V gene sequence: CDR1 SEHNR, CDR2 FQNEAQ (reference sequence). The CDR3 has 13 residues. V gave up 3 bases and J gave up 9 bases, with 12 bases separating them. CDR3 coding DNA: TGTGCCAGCAGCTTCGGAGCTGCTTGTGAGCAGTTCTTC. This translates into CASSFGAACEQFF.

J is TRBJ2-7 and V is TRBV11-3; perhaps TRBD2 as D (6 bases). The CDR3 length is 13 residues. Germline loops: CDR1 SGHNT, CDR2 YENEEA. V lost 4 bases and J 2 bases, leaving 9 bases between the germline ends. The CDR3 protein is CASSSRLAYEQYF. CDR3 sequence (DNA): TGTGCCAGCAGCTCGAGACTAGCCTACGAGCAGTACTTC.

The chain recombines TRBV7-9 with TRBJ2-5; TRBD2 aligns across 15 bases. The length of the CDR3 is 15 residues. Germline CDR1 SEHNR, CDR2 FQNEAQ (reference sequence). Trimming cost V 5 bases and J 4 bases; bases outside gene matches: 2. CDR3 in DNA: TGTGCCAGCAGCCCGGGACTAGCGGGGGGAGAGACCCAGTACTTC. This sequence encodes CASSPGLAGGETQYF.

On this clone itself: Germline is not matched at one junction end, which may reflect a read error. The J gene is TRBJ1-5, the V gene TRBV6-6, with a tentative D call TRBD1 (5 bases). CDR3 length: 15 amino acids. CDR1 and CDR2 (germline): MNHNY, SVGAGI (reference sequence). As DNA, the CDR3 is TGTGCCAGCAGTCGAGAGGAGGGGAGCAATCAGCCCCAGAATTTT. As protein: CASSREEGSNQPQNF.

This clone has only one observation. The chain uses TRBV30 and TRBJ1-3; possible D gene TRBD1, 5 bases. This CDR3 is built from 13 residues. Germline CDR1 reads GTSNPN; CDR2 reads SVGIG (reference sequence). With 2 bases removed from V and 3 bases from J, the gap between germline ends came to 8 bases. Written as DNA, the CDR3 is TGTGCCTGGAGTCCCGGGGGTGGAAACACCATATATTTT. The encoded protein is CAWSPGGGNTIYF.

V is TRBV7-2 and J is TRBJ2-7; perhaps TRBD1 as D (6 bases). V was trimmed by 5 bases and J by 0 bases, leaving 17 bases between them. CDR3 size: 16 residues. The germline gives CDR1 SGHTA, CDR2 FQGNSA. CDR3: CASSRNREGDSYEQYF. CDR3 in DNA: TGTGCCAGCAGCAGAAACAGGGAAGGGGACTCCTACGAGCAGTACTTC.

The CDR3 loop is CATQGRGRSNQPQHF. The CDR3 nucleotides read TGTGCCACCCAGGGCAGGGGGAGAAGCAATCAGCCCCAGCATTTT. V usage is TRBV6-1 and J usage is TRBJ1-5, with 7 bases identical to TRBD1. The CDR3 spans 15 residues. Germline V gene sequence: CDR1 MNHNS, CDR2 SASEGT. V was pared by 10 bases and J by 1 base, with 10 bases of the junction left unmatched.

V gene TRBV11-3 combines with J gene TRBJ2-5; 7 nucleotides align to TRBD2. The length of the CDR3 is 15 residues. CDR1 is SGHNT and CDR2 is YENEEA in the germline V gene. Trimming at V came to 5 bases and at J to 2 bases, leaving 8 bases not matched to a gene. CDR3 protein: CASSPSRREQETQYF. The CDR3 DNA reads as TGTGCCAGCAGCCCAAGCAGGCGGGAGCAAGAGACCCAGTACTTC.

The chain recombines TRBV28 with TRBJ2-7; D possibly corresponds to TRBD2 (5 bases). The CDR3 length is 15 residues. Germline lookup yields CDR1 MDHEN and CDR2 SYDVKM. Trimming pared 7 bases from V and 3 bases from J, leaving 19 bases between. CDR3 in amino acids: CASKGVEAGLYEQYF. For the CDR3, the DNA is TGTGCCAGCAAGGGTGTGGAGGCCGGGCTCTACGAGCAGTACTTC.

This chain connects TRBV6-5 to TRBJ1-1; tentative D call: TRBD1 (5 bases). This CDR3 is 15 amino acids long. Germline loops: CDR1 MNHEY, CDR2 SVGAGI. The V and J ends lost 4 bases and 4 bases respectively, with 16 bases between them. The CDR3 loop is CASSWGLAARTEAFF. The CDR3 DNA sequence: TGTGCCAGCAGTTGGGGGTTAGCGGCTCGCACTGAAGCTTTCTTT.

The CDR3 here is CASSEPTDRNSYEQYF. CDR3 bases: TGCGCCAGCAGCGAGCCGACGGACAGGAACTCCTACGAGCAGTACTTC. V gene TRBV5-1 combines with J gene TRBJ2-7, with 7 bases that match TRBD1. The CDR3 is 16 residues long. Germline-derived CDR1 and CDR2 are SGHRS and YFSETQ. The trim removed 4 bases at V and 0 bases at J, leaving 10 bases unmatched.

The gene calls are TRBV5-1 and TRBJ2-5; 12 bases map to TRBD1. The CDR3 is 16 residues long. The junction had 8 bases not matched to a gene; V was cut back by 4 bases and J by 4 bases. Germline values: CDR1 SGHRS, CDR2 YFSETQ. The CDR3 sequence: CASSGGDRGRLETQYF. The CDR3 nucleotides are TGCGCCAGCAGCGGGGGGGACAGGGGGCGACTAGAGACCCAGTACTTC.

This sequence joins TRBV9 and TRBJ2-2; unclear D gene. From germline, CDR1 is SGDLS and CDR2 YYNGEE. V gave up 2 bases and J gave up 5 bases, with 4 bases separating them. The CDR3 runs 12 residues. CDR3 DNA sequence: TGTGCCAGCAGCGTGAGTACCGGGGAGCTGTTTTTT. This translates into CASSVSTGELFF.

The V call is TRBV28, the J call TRBJ2-7; 9 bases are a match to TRBD1. V dropped 5 bases and J dropped 3; count of bases not matched to a gene: 2. The CDR3 is 13 amino acids. Germline CDR1 reads MDHEN; CDR2 reads SYDVKM. CDR3 DNA sequence: TGTGCCAGCAGTCCGGGACAGGGCTACGAGCAGTACTTC. Amino acids: CASSPGQGYEQYF.

As to this clone: A read error may produce the germline difference seen at one junction end. The V call is TRBV15, the J call TRBJ1-5, with TRBD1 identical over 7 bases. Looked up from germline, CDR1 is LNHNV and CDR2 is YYDKDF (reference sequence). CDR3 length: 15 residues. The DNA for the CDR3 is TGTGCCACCAGCGGAGACAGGGTCGGCAATCAGCCCCAGCATTTT. Its translation is CATSGDRVGNQPQHF.

This clone was seen only once. This chain connects TRBV5-1 to TRBJ2-7; 7 bases align to TRBD1. The CDR3 extends over 19 amino acids. The germline CDR1 and CDR2 sequences are SGHRS and YFSETQ. With 7 bases clipped from V and 1 base from J, the junction kept 23 bases outside the gene matches. The CDR3 spells CASSKNRVTGVRGSYEQYF. CDR3 DNA sequence: TGCGCCAGCTCCAAAAACAGGGTAACAGGGGTTCGTGGTTCCTACGAGCAGTACTTC. Variable domain in full (rest from reference TRBV5-1 and TRBJ2-7): KAGVTQTPRYLIKTRGQQVTLSCSPISGHRSVSWYQQTPGQGLQFLFEYFSETQRNKGNFPGRFSGRQFSNSRSEMNVSTLELGDSALYLCASSKNRVTGVRGSYEQYFGPGTRLTVT.

This clone was observed a handful of times. V gene TRBV6-5 combines with J gene TRBJ2-7, with D perhaps TRBD1 (5 bases). The CDR3 contains 14 residues. Germline loops: CDR1 MNHEY, CDR2 SVGAGI. The germline V and J ends were trimmed by 2 bases and 4 bases, with 12 bases remaining between them. The CDR3 is CASSYGRVGYEQYF. For the CDR3, the DNA is TGTGCCAGCAGTTACGGCAGGGTTGGTTACGAGCAGTACTTC.